This TCR beta chain comes out of a study of T cells in Graves' hyperthyroidism and ophthalmopathy. Trimming cost V 2 bases and J 10 bases, with 18 bases left between them. Germline V gene lookup returns CDR1 MNHEY and CDR2 SVGAGI. CDR3 size: 15 residues. Amplified TCR beta CDR3 regions came from RNA transcripts. During a first-round RT-PCR of the TCR CDR3, the HTBI primer set was used. MiXCR, run by TCRdb on the multiplex PCR reads, gives a single entry per CDR3 protein. Here the sample spans approximately 330,000 distinct CDR3 sequences, 18% being singletons. This chain links TRBV6-5 with TRBJ2-1, with D perhaps TRBD2 (6 bases). This sequence was found in a woman aged 45-59 years with Graves' hyperthyroidism. Sequenced sample: blood. The CDR3 region is CASSYGGTPGREQFF. For the CDR3, the DNA is TGTGCCAGCAGTTACGGCGGGACTCCAGGTCGAGAGCAGTTCTTC.